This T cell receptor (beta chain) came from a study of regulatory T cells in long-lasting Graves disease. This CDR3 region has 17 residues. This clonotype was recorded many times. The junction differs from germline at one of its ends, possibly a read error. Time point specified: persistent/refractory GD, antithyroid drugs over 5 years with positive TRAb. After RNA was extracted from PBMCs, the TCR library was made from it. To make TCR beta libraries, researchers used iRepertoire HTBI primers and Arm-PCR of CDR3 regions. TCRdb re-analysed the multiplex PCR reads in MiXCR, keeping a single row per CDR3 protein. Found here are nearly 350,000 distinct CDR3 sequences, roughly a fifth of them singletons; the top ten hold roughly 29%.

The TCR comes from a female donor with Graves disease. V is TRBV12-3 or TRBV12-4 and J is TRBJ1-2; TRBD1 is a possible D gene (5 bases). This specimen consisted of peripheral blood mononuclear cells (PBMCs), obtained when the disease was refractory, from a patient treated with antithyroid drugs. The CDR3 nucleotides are TGTGCCAACAGTTTAAGGGCACAGGTATGGAAAGACGCTGGCTACACCTTC. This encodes CANSLRAQVWKDAGYTF.